Below, 9 T cell receptor beta chains from the same sample are listed, as sequenced in a study of OX40 agonist ivuxolimab in advanced cancers. TCRdb keeps only in-frame clones here, not all; method: immunoSEQ multiplex PCR. The sample has fewer than 25,000 clones, over 65% seen once. This material consisted of CD4+ or CD8+ T cells sorted from blood, taken in a trial of the OX40 agonist ivuxolimab. The receptor source for this set is an adult with an advanced solid tumor such as melanoma, head and neck, liver or kidney cancer.

This chain connects TRBV11-2 to TRBJ2-2, with D uncertain. CDR3 size: 13 residues. Trimming stripped 2 bases from V and 4 bases from J, with 5 bases between. Germline V gene sequence: CDR1 SGHAT, CDR2 FQNNGV. This CDR3 reads CASSLKFTGELFF. The CDR3 region has the DNA TGTGCCAGCAGCTTAAAGTTCACCGGGGAGCTGTTTTTT.

Only a few counts were recorded for this clone. The genes are TRBV15 and TRBJ1-5; D gene ambiguous. The germline gives CDR1 LNHNV, CDR2 YYDKDF (reference sequence). The CDR3 runs to 15 residues. V shed 5 bases and J shed 6 bases, with 17 bases lying between them. CDR3 loop: CATSSDKGLSQPQHF. The CDR3 nucleotides are TGTGCCACCAGCTCCGACAAAGGGCTAAGTCAGCCCCAGCATTTT.

In this sample, this clone is medium-sized. The chain carries TRBV7-9 and TRBJ2-7; 11 bases match TRBD1. In germline, CDR1 is SEHNR, CDR2 FQNEAQ (reference sequence). CDR3 size: 14 residues. V lost 6 bases to trimming and J lost 6 bases; unmatched junction nucleotides: 7. The CDR3 region has the DNA TGTGCCAGCAGAGGACAGGGGGCGATGAGCGAGCAGTACTTC. It yields the protein CASRGQGAMSEQYF.

This clone was observed a handful of times. V gene TRBV21-1 combines with J gene TRBJ1-2. TRBV21-1 is annotated as a pseudogene. This CDR3 comprises 16 residues. The CDR3 protein is CASGIGRGGSDYGYTF. The CDR3 nucleotides read TGTGCCAGCGGAATAGGGCGGGGGGGCTCTGACTATGGCTACACCTTC.

This chain uses TRBV4-2 with TRBJ2-7, with TRBD2 as a possible D gene (6 bases). Per the germline V gene, CDR1 is LGHNA and CDR2 is YNFKEQ. V gave up 4 bases and J gave up 2 bases, with 12 bases separating them. There are 14 residues in the CDR3. CDR3 amino acids: CASSPLRRAYEQYF. CDR3 DNA sequence: TGTGCCAGCAGCCCCCTCCGGAGGGCCTACGAGCAGTACTTC.

The chain carries TRBV11-2 and TRBJ1-1; D remains unclear. Trimming stripped 5 bases from V and 9 bases from J, with 16 bases between. The germline gives CDR1 SGHAT, CDR2 FQNNGV. The CDR3 is made up of 13 amino acids. The CDR3 DNA reads as TGTGCCAGCAGCGACCGGTCGGTGACACAAGCTTTCTTT. It yields the protein CASSDRSVTQAFF.

The chain joins TRBV6-1 to TRBJ1-3, with TRBD1 as a possible D gene (5 bases). Germline CDR1 reads MNHNS; CDR2 reads SASEGT. The CDR3 has 15 amino acids. V was clipped by 2 bases and J by 0 bases, with 8 bases between them. The CDR3 DNA sequence: TGTGCCAGCAGTGAACAGGGTTTCTCTGGAAACACCATATATTTT. Protein product: CASSEQGFSGNTIYF.

The J gene is TRBJ2-3, the V gene TRBV4-2; D gene uncertain. Germline lookup yields CDR1 LGHNA and CDR2 YNFKEQ. CDR3 length: 14 amino acids. The V end lost 5 bases, the J end lost 2 bases, and 11 bases lay between the germline ends. CDR3 sequence reads: CASSKTLITDTQYF. CDR3 in DNA: TGTGCCAGCAGCAAAACACTGATCACAGATACGCAGTATTTT.

The chain couples TRBV18 to TRBJ1-4; a possible D gene is TRBD1 (5 bases). The CDR3 runs 15 residues. Germline V CDR1 and CDR2: KGHSH, LQKENI. The V gene lost 2 bases and the J gene lost 0 bases, with 7 bases spanning the gap. The CDR3 loop reads CASSPSGTTNEKLFF. Written as DNA, the CDR3 is TGTGCCAGCTCACCATCAGGGACAACTAATGAAAAACTGTTTTTT.